This TCR beta chain derives from a study of blood T cell repertoires in COVID-19. Study context: COVID-19 samples from acute and convalescent phases originated in the United States, Italy and Spain. Sample material is recorded as cDNA or gDNA derived from T cells, B-cell-depleted T cells, or PBMCs.

Germline values: CDR1 MDHEN, CDR2 SYDVKM. After removal of 9 bases from V and 5 bases from J, the junction contained 5 bases not matched to a gene. The CDR3 has 14 amino acids. Authors' processing steps: Estimated nucleated cell counts came from reference gene primer amplification. This table comes from immunoSEQ multiplex PCR, and its TCRdb copy is limited to in-frame clones, with some not included. V and J calls and clone size are given by that table; D and trimming were obtained from the DNA. The sample lists about 260,000 clones; about 90% were seen once. The sequence was collected from a woman aged 45-65 years with acute or convalescent COVID-19. The chain is built from TRBV28 and TRBJ2-2, with 11 positions matching TRBD2. The sample was peripheral blood. The CDR3 nucleotides are TGTGCCAGTTTAGCGGGAGGGGCAACCGGGGAGCTGTTTTTT. Residues: CASLAGGATGELFF.